The 30 T cell receptor beta chains below come from one sample, sequenced in a study of read filtering for tumor transcriptome and immune sequencing. Molecular barcoded adaptors covering alpha/delta and beta/gamma chains were used on about 0.4 ug RNA. MiXCR, run by TCRdb on the reads, gives a single entry per CDR3 protein. The table has 94,000 or so distinct CDR3 sequences, roughly 12% seen once. The sequenced material came from a population of CD138-negative cells sorted from bone marrow. These receptors came from a donor aged 40 or older with multiple myeloma.

This clonotype was observed at least ten times. V usage is TRBV3-1 and J usage is TRBJ2-7; D remains unclear. This CDR3 has 16 amino acids. Germline V lookup: CDR1 LGHDT, CDR2 YNNKEL (reference sequence). V was shortened by 1 base and J by 2 bases, with 15 bases between the two germline ends. CDR3 bases: TGTGCCAGCAGCCAAGGACCAGCTTCTACTACCTACGAGCAGTACTTC. Its translation is CASSQGPASTTYEQYF.

This clonotype was seen many times. The chain is built from TRBV20-1 and TRBJ2-7; D is unresolved. With 4 bases removed from V and 6 bases from J, the gap between germline ends came to 16 bases. This CDR3 is 13 amino acids long. Per germline, CDR1 DFQATT and CDR2 SNEGSKA (reference sequence). CDR3 in amino acids: CSATKTGTPEQYF. The CDR3 DNA reads as TGCAGTGCTACGAAAACTGGAACACCCGAGCAGTACTTC.

The gene calls are TRBV20-1 and TRBJ1-2; 7 bases fit TRBD1. V trimming: 1 base; J trimming: 4 bases; junction bases outside the gene matches: 3. Per the germline V gene, CDR1 is DFQATT and CDR2 is SNEGSKA (reference sequence). This CDR3 is built from 13 residues. The CDR3 spells CSARAGTAYGYTF. The CDR3 DNA follows: TGCAGTGCTAGAGCCGGGACAGCCTATGGCTACACCTTC.

Turning to this clonotype: This may come from a read error, since a much larger clone is one base off. J is TRBJ1-1 and V is TRBV5-1, with TRBD1 matching over 9 bases. Germline lookup yields CDR1 SGHRS and CDR2 YFSETQ. The CDR3 is 15 residues long. The CDR3 nucleotides are TGCGCCAGCAGCGACGAACCACAGGGGGCCGCTGAAGCTTACTTT. This translates into CASSDEPQGAAEAYF.

In its sample, this clonotype was seen many times. This chain connects TRBV4-1 to TRBJ2-1; either TRBD1 or TRBD2 may supply D (6 bases each). Per germline, CDR1 MGHRA and CDR2 YSYEKL. V lost 3 bases and J 4 bases, leaving 13 bases between the germline ends. The CDR3 consists of 15 residues. CDR3 sequence: CASSQVGGSYNEQFF. CDR3 DNA: TGCGCCAGCAGCCAGGTCGGGGGCTCTTACAATGAGCAGTTCTTC.

This clonotype was found many times. V and J are TRBV10-3 and TRBJ1-5, with TRBD1 matching over 10 bases. This CDR3 has 18 residues. The V gene's germline CDR1 is ENHRY and CDR2 SYGVKD. With 5 bases clipped from V and 0 bases from J, the junction kept 10 bases outside the gene matches. The CDR3 DNA sequence: TGTGCCATCAGTCCCTCGGGACAGGGGTTCAATAGCAATCAGCCCCAGCATTTT. The encoded protein is CAISPSGQGFNSNQPQHF.

This clonotype appeared many times. The chain links TRBV7-9 to TRBJ2-2; D is ambiguous. Germline CDR1 is SEHNR and CDR2 is FQNEAQ (reference sequence). V was cut by 3 bases and J by 6 bases, with 8 bases left in between. This CDR3 region has 13 residues. The CDR3 DNA reads as TGTGCCAGCAGCTTGGATCGGGCCGGGGAGCTGTTTTTT. Protein sequence: CASSLDRAGELFF.

This clonotype appeared many times. The V gene is TRBV6-2 or TRBV6-3, the J gene TRBJ2-2, with a tentative D call TRBD1 (6 bases). The CDR3 sequence is 13 residues long. Germline V gives CDR1 MNHEY, CDR2 SVGEGT. Trimming removed 6 bases from V and 4 bases from J, with 9 bases in between. The CDR3 reads CASRNRVTGELFF. The CDR3 DNA is TGTGCCAGCAGGAACAGGGTCACCGGGGAGCTGTTTTTT.

A note on this clonotype: As the CDR3 is not closed by the conserved phenylalanine or tryptophan, this likely results from a read error. This chain links TRBV11-2 with TRBJ2-1; no definite D call. Trimming left V 2 bases short and J 4 bases short, with 12 bases between. The CDR3 length is 15 residues. CDR1 is SGHAT and CDR2 is FQNNGV in the germline V gene. For the CDR3, the DNA is TGTGCCAGCAGCTTACTAGTCATTCGATACAATGAGCAGTTCTTA. Amino acid sequence: CASSLLVIRYNEQFL.

This clonotype was counted many times. The chain uses TRBV7-3 and TRBJ2-3, with D perhaps TRBD2 (7 bases). CDR1 and CDR2 from the germline V gene are SGHTA and FQGTGA. The V and J ends lost 5 bases and 5 bases respectively, with 14 bases between them. CDR3 length equals 14 residues. This CDR3 is CASSLEAGQDTQYF. CDR3 bases: TGTGCCAGCAGCCTAGAAGCGGGACAAGATACGCAGTATTTT.

The CDR3 loop is CASSIGRETDTQYF. CDR3 nucleotide sequence: TGTGCCAGTAGTATAGGTCGGGAGACAGATACGCAGTATTTT. This sequence joins TRBV19 and TRBJ2-3, with a weak D call TRBD2 (6 bases). Per germline, CDR1 LNHDA and CDR2 SQIVND (reference sequence). The CDR3 has 14 amino acids. Trimming removed 1 base at V and 3 bases at J, with 8 bases between.

Notes on this clonotype: Being one base from a much bigger clone, this may be a read error. The V and J genes are TRBV6-1 and TRBJ2-2, with D uncertain. In germline, CDR1 is MNHNS, CDR2 SASEGT. This CDR3 region has 14 residues. The V end was cut by 1 base, the J end by 4 bases, with 7 bases between. The CDR3: CASSEDSSTGELFF. DNA of the CDR3: TGTGCCAGCAGTGAAGACTCGAGCACCGGGGAGCTGTTTTTT.

This clonotype was observed at least ten times. The V call is TRBV15, the J call TRBJ1-5; no definite D call. The germline V gene encodes CDR1 LNHNV and CDR2 YYDKDF (reference sequence). The CDR3 is made up of 14 amino acids. The ends were cut back, 5 bases at V and 5 bases at J, with 13 bases in the middle. The CDR3 DNA sequence: TGTGCCACCAGCCTCAGGCCAGTTGATCAGCCCCAGCATTTT. The encoded protein is CATSLRPVDQPQHF.

This clonotype came up many times. The V and J genes are TRBV18 and TRBJ2-1; D is unclear. Germline V lookup: CDR1 KGHSH, CDR2 LQKENI. The CDR3 totals 14 residues. V was trimmed by 6 bases and J by 8 bases, leaving 17 bases between them. The CDR3 reads CASSRTAVGDEQFF. The CDR3 coding sequence is TGTGCCAGCTCTAGGACGGCCGTCGGAGATGAGCAGTTCTTC.

Many counts were recorded for this clonotype. The J gene is TRBJ2-4, the V gene TRBV18; 10 bases agree with TRBD2. The V and J ends lost 6 bases and 7 bases, in that order; junction bases with no gene match: 12. Germline V gene sequence: CDR1 KGHSH, CDR2 LQKENI. The CDR3 runs to 16 residues. CDR3 DNA sequence: TGTGCCAGCTCCCCAAGGCAAGCGGGAGGGCTGAACATTCAGTACTTC. This encodes CASSPRQAGGLNIQYF.

Details on this clonotype: With a much larger clone just one base away, this may be a read error. The rearrangement joins TRBV5-1 to TRBJ2-3, with 7 bases that match TRBD1. CDR1 SGHRS and CDR2 YFSETQ come from the germline V gene. The CDR3 runs to 13 residues. CDR3 in DNA: TGCGCCGGCAGCTTGGGACAGACCGATACGCAGTATTTT. Translating it yields CAGSLGQTDTQYF.

This clonotype came up many times. V usage is TRBV29-1 and J usage is TRBJ2-7; D remains unclear. Trimming stripped 5 bases from V and 2 bases from J, with 10 bases between. This CDR3 is 12 amino acids long. Germline assignment: CDR1 SQVTM and CDR2 ANQGSEA. The CDR3 sequence is CSVMFTAYEQYF. The CDR3 nucleotides are TGCAGCGTTATGTTCACAGCCTACGAGCAGTACTTC.

CDR3 DNA sequence: TGTGCCAGCAGCCCAGGGGTTATCTACAATGAGCAGTTCTTC. This sequence encodes CASSPGVIYNEQFF. This sequence joins TRBV7-2 and TRBJ2-1, with a possible D match to TRBD1 (6 bases). Germline V gene data show CDR1 as SGHTA and CDR2 as FQGNSA. The CDR3 contains 14 residues. The V end lost 5 bases, the J end lost 3 bases, and 11 bases lay between the germline ends. Based on the CDR3 plus reference TRBV7-2 and TRBJ2-1, the full variable domain is GAGVSQSPSNKVTEKGKDVELRCDPISGHTALYWYRQSLGQGLEFLIYFQGNSAPDKSGLPSDRFSAERTGGSVSTLTIQRTQQEDSAVYLCASSPGVIYNEQFFGPGTRLTVL.

This clonotype appeared a few times. Germline and junction disagree at one end, which may indicate a read error. This rearrangement joins TRBV7-2 to TRBJ2-1, with a weak D call TRBD2 (6 bases). The germline V gene encodes CDR1 SGHTA and CDR2 FQGNSA. The CDR3 extends over 16 amino acids. The CDR3 coding sequence is TGTGCCGGCACAGTACCCACCGGAGGGGCCTACAATGAACAGTTCTTC. Protein sequence: CAGTVPTGGAYNEQFF.

This chain uses TRBV11-2 with TRBJ2-7, with D possibly TRBD2 on 5 matching bases. V was trimmed by 5 bases and J by 6 bases, leaving 23 bases between them. The CDR3 is made up of 16 amino acids. The germline V gene encodes CDR1 SGHAT and CDR2 FQNNGV. CDR3 region: CASSRDRTSLGSEQYF. CDR3 sequence (DNA): TGTGCCAGCAGCCGGGATCGTACCTCCCTAGGGAGCGAGCAGTACTTC.

The table lists this clonotype with many counts. J is TRBJ1-1 and V is TRBV5-1; D unclear. The CDR3 spans 11 residues. The germline V gene has CDR1 SGHRS and CDR2 YFSETQ. The V end lost 2 bases, the J end lost 8 bases, and 7 bases lay between the germline ends. The CDR3 DNA is TGCGCCAGCAGCTTAAGAGGGGAAGCTTTCTTT. Its translation: CASSLRGEAFF.

This clonotype was seen at least ten times. V gene TRBV14 combines with J gene TRBJ1-1; no definite D call. V was trimmed by 0 bases and J by 8 bases, leaving 10 bases between them. This CDR3 is 13 amino acids long. Germline lookup yields CDR1 SGHDN and CDR2 FVKESK. CDR3 sequence reads: CASSQDIWGEAFF. DNA for the CDR3: TGTGCCAGCAGCCAAGACATCTGGGGAGAAGCTTTCTTT.

This clonotype was seen at least ten times. The chain recombines TRBV29-1 with TRBJ2-5; 11 positions agree with TRBD2. With V trimmed by 1 base and J by 1 base, 2 bases remained unmatched. CDR1 and CDR2 from the germline V gene are SQVTM and ANQGSEA. CDR3 length: 15 amino acids. Here the CDR3 reads CSVEVSGRAQETQYF. Written as DNA, the CDR3 is TGCAGCGTTGAAGTTAGCGGGAGGGCCCAAGAGACCCAGTACTTC. The whole variable domain, filled in from reference TRBV29-1 and TRBJ2-5, reads SAVISQKPSRDICQRGTSLTIQCQVDSQVTMMFWYRQQPGQSLTLIATANQGSEATYESGFVIDKFPISRPNLTFSTLTVSNMSPEDSSIYLCSVEVSGRAQETQYFGPGTRLLVL.

This clonotype was found a few times. CDR3 bases: TGCGCCAGCAGCTTGGACGGAACGAACACCGGGGAGCTGTTTTTT. Amino acids: CASSLDGTNTGELFF. The chain uses TRBV5-1 and TRBJ2-2; D is unresolved. Between the trimmed V and J ends, which lost 0 bases and 0 bases, there was a span of 6 bases. Germline V lookup: CDR1 SGHRS, CDR2 YFSETQ. The CDR3 is made up of 15 amino acids.

This clonotype appeared many times. The CDR3 coding sequence is TGTGCCAGCAGCTTGATGGTAGGGCCCAATGAGCAGTTCTTC. This encodes CASSLMVGPNEQFF. The chain employs TRBV5-4 and TRBJ2-1; no firm D call. The CDR3 extends over 14 amino acids. The V gene lost 1 base and the J gene lost 6 bases, with 11 bases spanning the gap. Germline V gene sequence: CDR1 SGHNT, CDR2 YYREEE (reference sequence).

The chain recombines TRBV2 with TRBJ2-2; D is possibly TRBD1 (6 bases). Germline values: CDR1 SNHLY, CDR2 FYNNEI. This CDR3 contains 14 residues. V gave up 4 bases and J gave up 5 bases, with 11 bases separating them. The CDR3 loop reads CASSVSQGTGELFF. The CDR3 nucleotides read TGTGCCAGCAGTGTCTCGCAGGGGACCGGGGAGCTGTTTTTT.

This clonotype was picked up many times. The chain links TRBV29-1 to TRBJ1-1; 11 bases agree with TRBD1. This CDR3 has 16 residues. Germline CDR1 reads SQVTM; CDR2 reads ANQGSEA. Trimming at V came to 1 base and at J to 0 bases, leaving 4 bases not matched to a gene. DNA for the CDR3: TGCAGCGTTGAAGGTGGACAGGGGGCTTTGAACACTGAAGCTTTCTTT. Its translation is CSVEGGQGALNTEAFF.

This clonotype was found many times. The CDR3 spells CSVARTDNTEAFF. Here the CDR3 DNA reads TGCAGCGTTGCCCGGACGGATAACACTGAAGCTTTCTTT. V is TRBV29-1 and J is TRBJ1-1; D unclear. CDR3 size: 13 residues. The germline V and J ends were trimmed by 4 bases and 2 bases, with 11 bases remaining between them. Per germline, CDR1 SQVTM and CDR2 ANQGSEA.

Points on this clonotype: A clone one base away is much larger, so this may be a read error. This sequence joins TRBV28 and TRBJ1-5, with D unresolved. The V end lost 6 bases, the J end lost 1 base, and 7 bases lay between the germline ends. In germline, CDR1 is MDHEN, CDR2 SYDVKM. There are 13 residues in the CDR3. CDR3 DNA: TGTGCCAGCAGATACGAAAGCAATCAGCCCCAGCATTTT. Its protein is CASRYESNQPQHF.

This clonotype was seen at least ten times. The chain combines TRBV5-1 with TRBJ2-1; D is unclear. The CDR3 has 15 residues. Deletions cut 0 bases from V and 1 base from J, with 8 bases between. Germline CDR1 SGHRS, CDR2 YFSETQ. The CDR3 nucleotides are TGCGCCAGCAGCTTGGGCGTAGCATCCTACAATGAGCAGTTCTTC. Protein: CASSLGVASYNEQFF.